The 20 T cell receptor beta chains below all came from one sample that was sequenced in a study of blood T cell repertoires in COVID-19. Data came from immunoSEQ multiplex PCR; TCRdb stores just in-frame clones and leaves some out. Of about 110,000 clones listed, roughly 85% are singletons. The sample taken for sequencing was peripheral blood. The receptors stem from a man aged 50-60 years with acute or convalescent COVID-19.

This clone was recorded a few times. This chain links TRBV12-3 or TRBV12-4 with TRBJ1-2; D is perhaps TRBD1 (6 bases). Trimming shortened V by 6 bases and J by 6 bases, and 8 bases separated the two germline ends. The CDR3 is made up of 11 amino acids. This chain's CDR3 is CASSEGDGYTF. DNA of the CDR3: TGTGCCAGCAGCGAGGGGGATGGCTACACCTTC.

CDR3 amino acids: CASSLVSGVGAFF. In DNA, the CDR3 is TGTGCCAGCAGCTTGGTTTCCGGGGTCGGAGCTTTCTTT. V usage is TRBV5-6 and J usage is TRBJ1-1; D remains ambiguous. From germline, CDR1 is SGHDT and CDR2 YYEEEE. The ends were cut back, 0 bases at V and 10 bases at J, with 13 bases in the middle. The CDR3 has 13 residues.

V usage is TRBV14 and J usage is TRBJ1-2; 7 bases line up with TRBD1. With V trimmed by 2 bases and J by 2 bases, 8 bases remained unmatched. There are 16 residues in the CDR3. Germline loops: CDR1 SGHDN, CDR2 FVKESK. In DNA form, the CDR3 reads TGTGCCAGCAGCCAAATGACCGGGACAGTCAACTATGGCTACACCTTC. It specifies CASSQMTGTVNYGYTF.

The chain is built from TRBV5-1 and TRBJ1-6, with TRBD1 as a possible D gene (6 bases). Trimming removed 1 base from V and 5 bases from J, with 19 bases in between. The CDR3 has 18 amino acids. The germline V gene encodes CDR1 SGHRS and CDR2 YFSETQ. CDR3 loop: CASSLSQSGDTNNSPLHF. CDR3 bases: TGCGCCAGCAGCTTGTCCCAATCCGGGGACACAAATAATTCACCCCTCCACTTT.

This rearrangement joins TRBV5-4 to TRBJ2-1, with 8 bases identical to TRBD2. The CDR3 loop spans 15 amino acids. Germline V gives CDR1 SGHNT, CDR2 YYREEE (reference sequence). Losses at the gene ends were 2 bases for V and 4 bases for J; bases not matched to a gene: 5. This CDR3 is CASSFSGGLYNEQFF. Written as DNA, the CDR3 is TGTGCCAGCAGCTTCAGCGGGGGACTATACAATGAGCAGTTCTTC.

Only one count was recorded for this clone. The V gene is TRBV7-9, the J gene TRBJ2-1; D possibly corresponds to TRBD1 (6 bases). With 4 bases removed from V and 2 bases from J, the gap between germline ends came to 18 bases. Per germline, CDR1 SEHNR and CDR2 FQNEAQ (reference sequence). The CDR3 is 17 amino acids. CDR3 protein: CASSSDRKFNTYNEQFF. The CDR3 DNA follows: TGTGCCAGCAGCTCGGACAGAAAATTCAATACCTACAATGAGCAGTTCTTC.

Comments on this clone: One end of the junction varies from germline; a read error may be responsible. The rearrangement uses TRBV18 and TRBJ1-2; 10 nucleotides align to TRBD1. Per germline, CDR1 KGHSH and CDR2 LQKENI. The CDR3 runs 13 residues. DNA of the CDR3: TGTGCCAGCTCACCGCCTACCGGGACAGGGGCCTTCTTC. It codes for CASSPPTGTGAFF.

V usage is TRBV27 and J usage is TRBJ2-7, with unresolved D. This CDR3 spans 15 amino acids. The V gene's germline CDR1 is MNHEY and CDR2 SMNVEV (reference sequence). The V end was cut by 6 bases, the J end by 7 bases, with 22 bases between. The chain's CDR3 is CASSLRSGIYVEQYF. The CDR3 nucleotides are TGTGCCAGCAGCCTAAGGTCAGGAATCTACGTGGAGCAGTACTTC.

The chain recombines TRBV19 with TRBJ1-2, with 8 bases fitting TRBD1. Germline CDR1 reads LNHDA; CDR2 reads SQIVND (reference sequence). The CDR3 has 14 amino acids. V shed 8 bases and J 7 bases; nucleotides not matched to a gene: 12. The CDR3 DNA reads TGTGCCAGTTACTCCGGGACAGGTCCAAGTGGCTACACCTTC. Its translation: CASYSGTGPSGYTF.

The chain employs TRBV29-1 and TRBJ2-2, with D tentatively TRBD1 (5 bases). The length of the CDR3 is 16 residues. CDR1 SQVTM and CDR2 ANQGSEA come from the germline V gene. V gave up 0 bases and J gave up 3 bases, with 14 bases separating them. The CDR3, as DNA: TGCAGCGTTGAAGATAGGCGTAGGGGATACACCGGGGAGCTGTTTTTT. This gives the protein CSVEDRRRGYTGELFF.

This rearrangement joins TRBV6-1 to TRBJ2-7; possibly TRBD1 for D (6 bases). Between the trimmed V and J ends, which lost 1 base and 0 bases, there was a span of 10 bases. Germline-derived CDR1 and CDR2 are MNHNS and SASEGT. CDR3 length: 15 amino acids. The CDR3 here is CASSEVGTLSYEQYF. In DNA form, the CDR3 reads TGTGCCAGCAGTGAAGTTGGGACACTCTCCTACGAGCAGTACTTC.

This sequence joins TRBV28 and TRBJ2-3; TRBD2 aligns across 10 bases. The ends lost 2 bases at V and 4 bases at J; junction bases unmatched: 6. The CDR3 extends over 16 amino acids. Germline V CDR1 and CDR2: MDHEN, SYDVKM. The CDR3 is CASSLKSGRAADTQYF. CDR3 bases: TGTGCCAGCAGTTTAAAAAGCGGGAGGGCCGCAGATACGCAGTATTTT.

In DNA, the CDR3 is TGTGCCAGCAGCGCCAGACAGGGTAAGCAGTTCTTC. Translated: CASSARQGKQFF. V usage is TRBV9 and J usage is TRBJ2-1; 7 positions agree with TRBD1. The CDR3 is 12 residues long. CDR1 SGDLS and CDR2 YYNGEE come from the germline V gene. V lost 3 bases to trimming and J lost 11 bases; unmatched junction nucleotides: 5.

CDR3 amino acids: CASSFPGQPNTGELFF. The CDR3 nucleotides read TGTGCCAGCAGCTTTCCGGGACAGCCGAACACCGGGGAGCTGTTTTTT. J is TRBJ2-2 and V is TRBV7-9, with 7 bases aligning to TRBD1. CDR3 length: 16 residues. Trimming removed 3 bases from V and 0 bases from J; junction bases left unmatched: 4. Germline CDR1 is SEHNR and CDR2 is FQNEAQ (reference sequence).

The chain joins TRBV6-5 to TRBJ1-5; TRBD1 agrees at 11 bases. V lost 8 bases, J lost 7 bases, and 7 bases stayed unmatched. Germline V gene sequence: CDR1 MNHEY, CDR2 SVGAGI. The CDR3 runs to 14 residues. The CDR3, as DNA: TGTGCCAGCGTTGGACAGGGGGCTCTCCAGCCCCAGCATTTT. Translation gives CASVGQGALQPQHF.

This chain links TRBV6-5 with TRBJ2-7; D not resolved. The CDR3 runs 11 residues. The germline V gene encodes CDR1 MNHEY and CDR2 SVGAGI. The ends were cut back, 4 bases at V and 4 bases at J, with 5 bases in the middle. The CDR3: CASSSQYEQYF. DNA of the CDR3: TGTGCCAGCAGTTCGCAGTACGAGCAGTACTTC.

This sequence joins TRBV30 and TRBJ1-1; tentative D call: TRBD1 (6 bases). CDR3 length: 13 amino acids. Germline assignment: CDR1 GTSNPN and CDR2 SVGIG (reference sequence). V was shortened by 0 bases and J by 11 bases, with 16 bases between the two germline ends. The CDR3 loop is CAWSVQRGGVAFF. The CDR3 coding sequence is TGTGCCTGGAGTGTACAGAGAGGGGGGGTGGCTTTCTTT.

The J gene is TRBJ1-1, the V gene TRBV28; 9 bases fit TRBD1. The germline CDR1 and CDR2 sequences are MDHEN and SYDVKM. This CDR3 is built from 14 residues. Trimming removed 5 bases from V and 6 bases from J; junction bases left unmatched: 7. For the CDR3, the DNA is TGTGCCAGCAGTCTGACCGGGACAGGGTCTGAAGCTTTCTTT. Amino acid sequence: CASSLTGTGSEAFF.

The V call is TRBV6-5, the J call TRBJ2-2, with 8 bases matching TRBD1. V lost 4 bases and J lost 6; bases outside the gene matches: 1. Germline values: CDR1 MNHEY, CDR2 SVGAGI. This CDR3 is 13 amino acids long. CDR3 sequence: CASSLQGAGELFF. The CDR3 nucleotides read TGTGCCAGCAGTTTACAGGGGGCCGGGGAGCTGTTTTTT.

This sequence joins TRBV7-9 and TRBJ2-3, with a weak D call TRBD2 (7 bases). The CDR3 is 14 residues long. The V end was cut by 5 bases, the J end by 4 bases, with 13 bases between. Germline CDR1 reads SEHNR; CDR2 reads FQNEAQ (reference sequence). The CDR3 sequence is CASSPWEGADTQYF. The CDR3 nucleotides are TGTGCCAGCAGCCCGTGGGAGGGGGCAGATACGCAGTATTTT. The full variable domain, in which reference TRBV7-9 and TRBJ2-3 provide the parts outside the CDR3, is DTGVSQNPRHKITKRGQNVTFRCDPISEHNRLYWYRQTLGQGPEFLTYFQNEAQLEKSRLLSDRFSAERPKGSFSTLEIQRTEQGDSAMYLCASSPWEGADTQYFGPGTRLTVL.